This T cell receptor beta chain was sequenced in a study of cytotoxic CD8 clonotypes in ibrutinib-treated CLL. Study-wide results and caveats: Measured clonality at baseline was greater than in age-matched healthy donors and tracked with circulating CD8+ T-cell counts. The study sampled sustained-remission and progressing patients at different times.

Measured with immunoSEQ multiplex PCR; TCRdb has only the in-frame clones, and not every one. The sample lists some 7,000 clones, around 80% occurring once. As concerns this clone: Antigen: not known.

The CDR3 has 15 residues. From germline, CDR1 is MNHEY and CDR2 SVGAGI. V shed 0 bases and J shed 6 bases, with 14 bases lying between them. The sample consisted of PBMCs, taken before ibrutinib treatment. V gene TRBV6-5 combines with J gene TRBJ1-2; a weak D match, TRBD1 (5 bases). This receptor was obtained from a human donor with chronic lymphocytic leukemia. The CDR3 here is CASSYSYSDRHGYTF. The CDR3 nucleotides read TGTGCCAGCAGTTACTCGTATTCCGACAGACATGGCTACACCTTC.